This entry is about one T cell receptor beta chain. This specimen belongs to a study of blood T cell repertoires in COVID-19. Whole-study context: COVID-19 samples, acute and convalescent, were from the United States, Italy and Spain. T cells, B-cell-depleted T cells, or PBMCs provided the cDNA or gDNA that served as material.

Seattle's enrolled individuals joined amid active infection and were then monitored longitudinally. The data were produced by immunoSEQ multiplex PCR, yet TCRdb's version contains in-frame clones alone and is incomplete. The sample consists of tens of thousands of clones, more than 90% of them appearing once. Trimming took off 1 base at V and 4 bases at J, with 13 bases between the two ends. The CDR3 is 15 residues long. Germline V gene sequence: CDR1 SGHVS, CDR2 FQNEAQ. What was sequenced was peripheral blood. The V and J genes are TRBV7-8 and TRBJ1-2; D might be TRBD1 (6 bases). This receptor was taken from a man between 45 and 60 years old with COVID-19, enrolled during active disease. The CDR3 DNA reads TGTGCCAGCAGCTTAGGGCGGGGGCCCAGCTATGGCTACACCTTC. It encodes CASSLGRGPSYGYTF.